A selection of T cell receptor beta chains follows, all from one sample in a study of metastatic and nonmetastatic thyroid tumors. With MiXCR, TCRdb called clones anew from the PCR reads. The sample comprises about 93,000 clones, over 9.5% of which are singletons, and approximately 10% rests with the top ten. Sequenced sample: blood. These receptors were collected from a female donor with papillary thyroid cancer or a benign thyroid nodule (not recorded which). Some clones in this sample may be carry-over from other donors' samples. Each CDR3 is given with its conserved first and last residue. A D gene is named only where the DNA matches it firmly. Not all rows give a size; the values are once, few, many and, for expanded clones, a class.

size: many
D: TRBD2
V: TRBV6-4
J: TRBJ2-1
DNA: TGTGCCAGCAGTGAAGGACTAGCCTCCTACAATGAGCAGTTCTTC
CDR3: CASSEGLASYNEQFF

size: many
D: -
V: TRBV14
J: TRBJ1-1
DNA: TGTGCCAGCAGCCAACGAGCTAAGATCTCTGAAGCTTTCTTT
CDR3: CASSQRAKISEAFF

size: many
D: -
V: TRBV28
J: TRBJ1-3
DNA: TGTGCCAGCAGCCTCAGGGGCCCCGGAAACACCATATATTTT
CDR3: CASSLRGPGNTIYF

size: many
D: TRBD1
V: TRBV6-1
J: TRBJ2-5
DNA: TGTGCCAGCAGTGAAGGGGGGACAGTTCAAGAGACCCAGTACTTC
CDR3: CASSEGGTVQETQYF

size: many
D: -
V: TRBV20-1
J: TRBJ1-3
DNA: TGCAGTGCTAGAGGGGACGGGTTCTCTGGAAACACCATATATTTT
CDR3: CSARGDGFSGNTIYF

size: many
D: -
V: TRBV11-2
J: TRBJ2-1
DNA: TGTGCCAGCAGCGCGATGCGGCAGACTACCAACCAGTACAATGAGCAGTTCTTC
CDR3: CASSAMRQTTNQYNEQFF

size: few
D: TRBD1
V: TRBV9
J: TRBJ2-5
DNA: TGTGCCAGCAGCGTGGGGACAGGGGCCCCAGAGACCCAGTACTTC
CDR3: CASSVGTGAPETQYF

size: many
D: -
V: TRBV10-1
J: TRBJ1-2
DNA: TGCGCCAGCAGTGATTCCCCCGTGTACCCAACATCGTATGGCTACACCTTC
CDR3: CASSDSPVYPTSYGYTF

size: -
D: -
V: TRBV28
J: TRBJ1-1
DNA: TGTGCCAGCAGTTTGCCGAATTTGGCACGAGGGGGCACTGAAGCTTTCTTT
CDR3: CASSLPNLARGGTEAFF

size: many
D: -
V: TRBV7-2
J: TRBJ2-7
DNA: TGTGCCAGCAGCCCCCTTTGGGGGATGGACGAGCAGTACTTC
CDR3: CASSPLWGMDEQYF

size: -
D: -
V: TRBV7-9
J: TRBJ2-7
DNA: TGTGCCAGCAGCTTAGAGGGAGGGGGCTACTACCATCAGTACTTC
CDR3: CASSLEGGGYYHQYF

size: many
D: -
V: TRBV19
J: TRBJ1-6
DNA: TGTGCCAGTAGTATAGAGGACGGGAGCTCCTATAATTCACCCCTCCACTTT
CDR3: CASSIEDGSSYNSPLHF

size: many
D: TRBD1
V: TRBV28
J: TRBJ2-7
DNA: TGTGCCAGCAGTTTGGATTCAGACAGGGTAGTTAACTTC
CDR3: CASSLDSDRVVNF

size: many
D: -
V: TRBV9
J: TRBJ2-3
DNA: TGTGCCAGCAGCCTCACCACAGATACGCAGTATTTT
CDR3: CASSLTTDTQYF

size: many
D: TRBD2
V: TRBV3-1
J: TRBJ2-2
DNA: TGTGCCAGCAGCCAAGGTGGGGACTACAGAGCCGGGGAGCTGTTTTTT
CDR3: CASSQGGDYRAGELFF

size: many
D: -
V: TRBV3-1
J: TRBJ1-1
DNA: TGTGCCAGCAGCCTGACCGGGGGGCGCACTGAAGCTTTCTTT
CDR3: CASSLTGGRTEAFF

size: many
D: TRBD2
V: TRBV14
J: TRBJ2-6
DNA: TGTGCCAGCACCCTTGGGAGGGGTGGGGCCAACGTCCTGACTTTC
CDR3: CASTLGRGGANVLTF

size: many
D: -
V: TRBV5-1
J: TRBJ1-1
DNA: TGCGCCAGCAGCTGGGGGGGGAACACTGAAGCTTTCTTT
CDR3: CASSWGGNTEAFF

size: many
D: -
V: TRBV20-1
J: TRBJ2-5
DNA: TGCAGTGCTAGGGAAGGAGAGACCCAGTACTTC
CDR3: CSAREGETQYF

size: many
D: TRBD1
V: TRBV27
J: TRBJ1-1
DNA: TGTGCTAGCATGTATTTAGGGGGCAATACTGAAGCTTTCTTT
CDR3: CASMYLGGNTEAFF

size: many
D: TRBD2
V: TRBV9
J: TRBJ2-5
DNA: TGTGCCAGCAGCCTACCAGTAGGACTAGCGGGAACGGAGACCCAGTACTTC
CDR3: CASSLPVGLAGTETQYF

size: few
D: TRBD2
V: TRBV20-1
J: TRBJ2-5
DNA: TGCAGTGCTAGGGGACTAGCGGGCGGGACCCAGTACTTC
CDR3: CSARGLAGGTQYF

size: many
D: TRBD2
V: TRBV27
J: TRBJ2-1
DNA: TGTGCCAGCAGTGCGGGACTAGCGGCTAGCTCCTACAATGAGCAGTTCTTC
CDR3: CASSAGLAASSYNEQFF

size: -
D: TRBD1
V: TRBV9
J: TRBJ1-4
DNA: TGTGCCAGCAGCACCGGACAGGGGGCGTCTAATGAAAAACTGTTTTTT
CDR3: CASSTGQGASNEKLFF

size: -
D: -
V: TRBV3-1
J: TRBJ1-1
DNA: TGTGCCAGCAGCCAAGTCATGAACACTGAAGCTTTCTTT
CDR3: CASSQVMNTEAFF

size: many
D: -
V: TRBV25-1
J: TRBJ1-6
DNA: TGTGCCAGCAGTGAATCCATATTACCCCCGGGAACGGGCAGCTCCTATAATTCACCCCTCCACTTT
CDR3: CASSESILPPGTGSSYNSPLHF

size: many
D: -
V: TRBV28
J: TRBJ1-4
DNA: TGTGCCAGCAGTCCAGGTAGAGTTGAAAAACTGTTTTTT
CDR3: CASSPGRVEKLFF

size: few
D: -
V: TRBV28
J: TRBJ1-1
DNA: TGCGCCAGCAGCTTAGCCCTCGCTGAAGCTTTCTTT
CDR3: CASSLALAEAFF

size: -
D: -
V: TRBV11-3
J: TRBJ2-2
DNA: TGTGCCAGCAGCTTAGATCCGGGGCTCACCGGGGAGCTGTTTTTT
CDR3: CASSLDPGLTGELFF

size: -
D: -
V: TRBV7-2
J: TRBJ2-2
DNA: TGTGCCAGCAGCCCCGCGGTGGTCGGGGAGCTGTTTTTT
CDR3: CASSPAVVGELFF

size: -
D: TRBD2
V: TRBV19
J: TRBJ2-4
DNA: TGTGCCAGTAGTCTGTCTAGACTAGCGGGATCTTGGGCCAAAAACATTCAGTACTTC
CDR3: CASSLSRLAGSWAKNIQYF

size: many
D: TRBD1
V: TRBV30
J: TRBJ2-3
DNA: TGTGCCTGGGCGACAGGGGGCGCAGATACGCAGTATTTT
CDR3: CAWATGGADTQYF

size: -
D: -
V: TRBV7-8
J: TRBJ1-6
DNA: TGTGCCAGCAGCTTAAGGGGTGGTGGAGGGTCACCCCTCCACTTT
CDR3: CASSLRGGGGSPLHF

size: many
D: TRBD1
V: TRBV6-2/TRBV6-3
J: TRBJ2-5
DNA: TGTGCCAGCAGGACGAACCCGGGACAGGGTTCGGAGACCCAGTACTTC
CDR3: CASRTNPGQGSETQYF

size: few
D: -
V: TRBV6-1
J: TRBJ1-5
DNA: TGTGCCAGCAGTGGGCAACGTCAGCCCCATCATTTT
CDR3: CASSGQRQPHHF

size: many
D: -
V: TRBV19
J: TRBJ1-4
DNA: TGTGCCAGTAGTATAGAAACGGGGTGGGCTGAAAAACTGTTTTTT
CDR3: CASSIETGWAEKLFF

size: many
D: -
V: TRBV2
J: TRBJ1-5
DNA: TGTGCCAGCAGAGCCGGACAAGGAGGGGGTTATAGCAATCAGCCCCAGCATTTT
CDR3: CASRAGQGGGYSNQPQHF

size: many
D: -
V: TRBV15
J: TRBJ2-6
DNA: TGTGCCACCAGCAGAGGTTTGGGTGGCTCTGGGGCCAACGTCCTGACTTTC
CDR3: CATSRGLGGSGANVLTF

size: many
D: -
V: TRBV30
J: TRBJ2-3
DNA: TGTGCCTGGAGTCGTCCGGCTAGCGGCACAGATACGCAGTATTTT
CDR3: CAWSRPASGTDTQYF

size: many
D: -
V: TRBV2
J: TRBJ1-3
DNA: TGTGCCAGCAGTGAAGGCAGGGTGGCTGGAAACACCATATATTTT
CDR3: CASSEGRVAGNTIYF

size: -
D: TRBD2
V: TRBV30
J: TRBJ2-3
DNA: TGTGCCTGGGGTGTGGGACTAGCTGTAGATACGCAGTATTTT
CDR3: CAWGVGLAVDTQYF

size: -
D: TRBD1
V: TRBV4-2
J: TRBJ1-2
DNA: TGTGCCAGCGGCCAGGTGGGGGACAGTAACACCTTC
CDR3: CASGQVGDSNTF

size: many
D: -
V: TRBV6-1
J: TRBJ2-7
DNA: TGTGCCAGCAGTCCCTTAGGGGACTTGGGCGAGCAGTACTTC
CDR3: CASSPLGDLGEQYF

size: many
D: TRBD2
V: TRBV4-3
J: TRBJ2-1
DNA: TGCGCCAGCAGCCAAGCCGGGGGGAATGAGCAGTTCTTC
CDR3: CASSQAGGNEQFF

size: -
D: TRBD2
V: TRBV11-3
J: TRBJ2-5
DNA: TGTGCCAGCAGCCGCCGGGGGGGAGGTCAAGAGACCCAGTACTTC
CDR3: CASSRRGGGQETQYF

size: many
D: TRBD2
V: TRBV20-1
J: TRBJ2-7
DNA: TGCAGTGCTAGAGATCAACGGGGACTAGCGGGAGGCTCAGAGCAGTACTTC
CDR3: CSARDQRGLAGGSEQYF

size: many
D: TRBD1
V: TRBV7-2
J: TRBJ1-6
DNA: TGTGCCAGCAGCTTACAGGGGGCGGGGGCACCCCTCCACTTT
CDR3: CASSLQGAGAPLHF

size: many
D: -
V: TRBV5-1
J: TRBJ1-3
DNA: TGCGCCAGCAGCTGGGGGCAGGGAGTGGCTGGAAACACCATATATTTT
CDR3: CASSWGQGVAGNTIYF

size: many
D: -
V: TRBV18
J: TRBJ1-4
DNA: TGTGCCAGCTCATCGACAGGAAATGAAAAACTGTTTTTT
CDR3: CASSSTGNEKLFF